What follows are 31 T cell receptor beta chains derived from one specimen sequenced in a study of liver allograft versus peripheral blood T cells. Study overall: Transplanted livers and recipients' peripheral blood had their T cell receptor repertoires compared.

TCRdb passed the reads through MiXCR, listing each CDR3 protein once. The sample has over 10,000 distinct CDR3 sequences, approximately 30% seen once; the top ten hold around 2.2%. These receptors originate from a human patient who had a liver transplant. Some T cells here may be from the graft donor.

In its sample, this clonotype is medium-sized (0.01 to 0.1%). One end of the junction varies from germline; a read error may be responsible. The chain's CDR3 is CASSSPRDRLITF. Written as DNA, the CDR3 is TGTGCCAGCAGTTCTCCCCGGGACAGACTCATTACCTTC. The chain combines TRBV6-6 with TRBJ2-7, with TRBD1 matching 7 bases. Germline CDR1 is MNHNY and CDR2 is SVGAGI (reference sequence). CDR3 length equals 13 residues.

This clonotype is judged medium-sized. The chain combines TRBV6-5 with TRBJ2-7; tentative D call: TRBD1 (6 bases). Looked up from germline, CDR1 is MNHEY and CDR2 is SVGAGI. The V end lost 5 bases, the J end lost 6 bases, and 17 bases lay between the germline ends. This CDR3 is 14 amino acids long. Written as DNA, the CDR3 is TGTGCCAGCAGTCGTCAGGGGTCCCCTCGCGAGCAGTACTTC. As protein: CASSRQGSPREQYF.

This clonotype has only a few counts. The CDR3 loop reads CASSGGETQYF. The CDR3 DNA reads TGTGCCAGCAGTGGGGGCGAGACCCAGTACTTC. The V call is TRBV6-5, the J call TRBJ2-5, with a possible D match to TRBD1 (6 bases). The CDR3 is 11 amino acids. The V and J ends lost 5 bases and 5 bases respectively, with 6 bases between them. Germline V CDR1 and CDR2: MNHEY, SVGAGI.

V is TRBV12-3 or TRBV12-4 and J is TRBJ1-1; D remains unclear. Trimming shortened V by 3 bases and J by 11 bases, and 10 bases separated the two germline ends. The CDR3 length is 11 residues. The CDR3 DNA reads as TGTGCCAGCAGTTTTCGTGGGGAGGCTTTCTTT. Translating it yields CASSFRGEAFF.

By proportion, this clonotype is medium-sized. The rearrangement joins TRBV6-5 to TRBJ1-2; the match to TRBD1 covers 10 bases. The V and J ends lost 10 bases and 8 bases, in that order; junction bases with no gene match: 4. The CDR3 consists of 11 residues. Germline V gene lookup returns CDR1 MNHEY and CDR2 SVGAGI. The CDR3 region is CATGQGGGYTF. Here the CDR3 DNA reads TGTGCCACAGGACAGGGGGGGGGCTACACCTTC.

V is TRBV20-1 and J is TRBJ2-3, with TRBD2 identical over 10 bases. This CDR3 is built from 15 residues. V was clipped by 3 bases and J by 4 bases; unmatched bases: 7. CDR1 is DFQATT and CDR2 is SNEGSKA in the germline V gene (reference sequence). CDR3 in amino acids: CSASEGTSASDTQYF. CDR3 sequence (DNA): TGCAGTGCTAGCGAAGGGACTAGCGCGTCAGATACGCAGTATTTT.

The J gene is TRBJ1-1, the V gene TRBV5-6; 10 positions match TRBD1. Germline V gene lookup returns CDR1 SGHDT and CDR2 YYEEEE. J lost 5 bases, V lost 4 bases, and 5 bases had no gene match. This CDR3 region has 14 residues. CDR3 in amino acids: CASSRDRGWTEAFF. CDR3 DNA: TGTGCCAGCAGCCGGGACAGGGGCTGGACTGAAGCTTTCTTT. The complete variable domain, with remaining parts taken from reference TRBV5-6 and TRBJ1-1, reads DAGVTQSPTHLIKTRGQQVTLRCSPKSGHDTVSWYQQALGQGPQFIFQYYEEEERQRGNFPDRFSGHQFPNYSSELNVNALLLGDSALYLCASSRDRGWTEAFFGQGTRLTVV.

Relative to its sample, this clonotype is medium-sized. The chain combines TRBV16 with TRBJ2-2; D could derive from TRBD1 or TRBD2 (5 bases each). CDR1 is KGHSY, CDR2 FQNENV, per germline. CDR3 length equals 17 residues. Trimming removed 2 bases at V and 5 bases at J, with 18 bases between. The CDR3 sequence: CASSQAGAGLKTGELFF. For the CDR3, the DNA is TGTGCCAGCAGCCAAGCCGGGGCCGGTTTAAAGACCGGGGAGCTGTTTTTT.

DNA for the CDR3: TGTGCCAGCAGCTTTTATCAGGGAAGGAATGAGCAGTTCTTC. This sequence encodes CASSFYQGRNEQFF. V usage is TRBV7-2 and J usage is TRBJ2-1, with a weak D call TRBD1 (5 bases). The ends were cut back, 3 bases at V and 7 bases at J, with 13 bases in the middle. Germline V CDR1 and CDR2: SGHTA, FQGNSA. CDR3 size: 14 residues.

Sample share makes this clonotype medium-sized (0.01 to 0.1%). The J gene is TRBJ1-6, the V gene TRBV6-5; unclear D gene. The germline V and J ends were trimmed by 3 bases and 8 bases, with 5 bases remaining between them. CDR3 length: 12 residues. Germline V CDR1 and CDR2: MNHEY, SVGAGI. DNA for the CDR3: TGTGCCAGCAGTTATTCTGATTCACCCCTCCACTTT. Amino acids: CASSYSDSPLHF.

With regard to this clonotype: This may be a read error: a much more frequent sequence differs by one nucleotide. The chain has TRBV6-1 and TRBJ2-3; 9 positions match TRBD2. J was trimmed by 7 bases and V by 7 bases; bases with no gene match: 12. The CDR3 covers 15 residues. The germline V gene has CDR1 MNHNS and CDR2 SASEGT. This CDR3 reads CASTLGLAGTNTQYF. The CDR3 nucleotides are TGTGCCAGCACTCTGGGACTAGCCGGTACAAATACGCAGTATTTT.

The table lists this clonotype with a few counts. The V gene is TRBV6-5, the J gene TRBJ1-1; TRBD1 agrees at 9 bases. V trimming: 7 bases; J trimming: 2 bases; junction bases outside the gene matches: 14. The CDR3 loop spans 17 amino acids. Per the germline V gene, CDR1 is MNHEY and CDR2 is SVGAGI. For the CDR3, the DNA is TGTGCCAGCAATATTAGGACAGGGGACGGGACAAACACTGAAGCTTTCTTT. Encoded protein: CASNIRTGDGTNTEAFF.

V and J are TRBV18 and TRBJ1-2; TRBD1 matches 7 bases. The CDR3 spans 14 residues. V lost 0 bases and J lost 7; bases outside the gene matches: 5. Germline V lookup: CDR1 KGHSH, CDR2 LQKENI. The CDR3 protein is CASSPPGGAVGYTF. As DNA, the CDR3 is TGTGCCAGCTCACCACCAGGGGGCGCGGTTGGCTACACCTTC.

This clonotype was recorded only once. The chain combines TRBV7-2 with TRBJ1-1; D is ambiguous. This CDR3 is built from 14 residues. V lost 2 bases to trimming and J lost 8 bases, with 15 bases between them. CDR1 and CDR2 from the germline V gene are SGHTA and FQGNSA. The CDR3 coding sequence is TGTGCCAGCAGCTTAATGTCGGGCCCCGGGGAAGCTTTCTTT. Its protein is CASSLMSGPGEAFF.

The genes are TRBV11-3 and TRBJ1-1; TRBD1 is a possible D gene (5 bases). Looked up from germline, CDR1 is SGHNT and CDR2 is YENEEA. Between the trimmed V and J ends, which lost 3 bases and 7 bases, there was a span of 18 bases. CDR3 size: 15 residues. The CDR3, as DNA: TGTGCCAGCAGCTTGGGGCGCTTTATCGACCGTGAAGCTTTCTTT. It encodes CASSLGRFIDREAFF. Full variable domain (missing parts from reference TRBV11-3 and TRBJ1-1): EAGVVQSPRYKIIEKKQPVAFWCNPISGHNTLYWYLQNLGQGPELLIRYENEEAVDDSQLPKDRFSAERLKGVDSTLKIQPAELGDSAVYLCASSLGRFIDREAFFGQGTRLTVV.

Ten or more counts support this clonotype. This chain joins TRBV5-4 and TRBJ1-5; perhaps TRBD1 as D (5 bases). V was cut by 4 bases and J by 11 bases, with 22 bases left in between. CDR1 and CDR2 from the germline V gene are SGHNT and YYREEE (reference sequence). This CDR3 is 15 amino acids long. The CDR3 nucleotides read TGTGCCAGCAGCCTGGGAGGGGTGAACGATCAAGCCCAGCATTTT. Translating gives CASSLGGVNDQAQHF.

This clonotype was observed a handful of times. The rearrangement uses TRBV15 and TRBJ1-3, with D hard to call. CDR1 is LNHNV, CDR2 YYDKDF, per germline (reference sequence). The CDR3 is 15 amino acids. Between the trimmed V and J ends, which lost 0 bases and 9 bases, there was a span of 15 bases. CDR3 in DNA: TGTGCCACCAGCAGAGACGGGCCTCTGGCGAGCACCATATATTTT. Amino acids: CATSRDGPLASTIYF.

By sample share, this clonotype is medium-sized. The genes are TRBV7-3 and TRBJ2-2, with 10 positions matching TRBD1. V dropped 4 bases and J dropped 2; count of bases not matched to a gene: 4. The CDR3 covers 16 residues. Germline lookup yields CDR1 SGHTA and CDR2 FQGTGA. CDR3 amino acids: CASSSGQGGNTGELFF. The CDR3 region has the DNA TGTGCCAGCAGCTCCGGACAGGGGGGAAACACCGGGGAGCTGTTTTTT.

The chain joins TRBV6-1 to TRBJ1-6, with a possible D match to TRBD1 (5 bases). From germline, CDR1 is MNHNS and CDR2 SASEGT. This CDR3 has 14 amino acids. V gave up 7 bases and J gave up 5 bases, with 12 bases separating them. The CDR3 DNA follows: TGTGCCAGCACCTTGGACACGAATAATTCACCCCTCCACTTT. Protein: CASTLDTNNSPLHF.

This clonotype came up a few times. The chain has TRBV14 and TRBJ1-5, with 10 bases fitting TRBD1. The CDR3 loop spans 15 amino acids. J was trimmed by 6 bases and V by 5 bases; bases with no gene match: 7. Germline CDR1 SGHDN, CDR2 FVKESK. CDR3 nucleotides: TGTGCCAGCAGCTCCGGGACAGGGGATTTTCAGCCCCAGCATTTT. Residues: CASSSGTGDFQPQHF.

Turning to this clonotype: It may be a read error: a sequence one base away is much more abundant. The chain employs TRBV19 and TRBJ2-3; possible D gene TRBD2, 5 bases. The CDR3 totals 13 residues. The V end was cut by 3 bases, the J end by 10 bases, with 14 bases between. Germline assignment: CDR1 LNHDA and CDR2 SQIVND (reference sequence). The CDR3 spells CASSMESGRAQYF. The CDR3 nucleotides read TGTGCCAGTAGTATGGAGTCCGGGCGGGCGCAGTATTTT.

This clonotype was detected many times. The chain is built from TRBV6-1 and TRBJ2-1, with a tentative D call TRBD2 (5 bases). The V and J ends lost 6 bases and 10 bases respectively, with 13 bases between them. The length of the CDR3 is 12 residues. Germline CDR1 MNHNS, CDR2 SASEGT. The CDR3, as DNA: TGTGCCAGCAGGCCGGCCGGCGGGGAGCAGTTCTTC. It yields the protein CASRPAGGEQFF.

This clonotype appeared a few times. This chain uses TRBV5-4 with TRBJ1-5; D not certain. Germline V CDR1 and CDR2: SGHNT, YYREEE (reference sequence). This CDR3 comprises 15 residues. Trimming took off 0 bases at V and 7 bases at J, with 14 bases between the two ends. CDR3 amino acids: CASSLDHTSWQPQHF. CDR3 DNA: TGTGCCAGCAGCTTGGACCACACGAGTTGGCAGCCCCAGCATTTT.

This clonotype is labeled medium-sized. The rearrangement uses TRBV18 and TRBJ1-4, with D tentatively TRBD1 (5 bases). The CDR3 is made up of 13 amino acids. Trimming pared 9 bases from V and 7 bases from J, leaving 15 bases between. From germline, CDR1 is KGHSH and CDR2 LQKENI. The CDR3 region has the DNA TGTGCCAGTGGGGGGACCGTTGGTGAAAAACTGTTTTTT. This codes for CASGGTVGEKLFF. The full variable domain, rest sourced from reference TRBV18 and TRBJ1-4, is NAGVMQNPRHLVRRRGQEARLRCSPMKGHSHVYWYRQLPEEGLKFMVYLQKENIIDESGMPKERFSAEFPKEGPSILRIQQVVRGDSAAYFCASGGTVGEKLFFGSGTQLSVL.

J is TRBJ1-2 and V is TRBV6-5, with 9 bases identical to TRBD1. Trimming at V came to 2 bases and at J to 4 bases, leaving 2 bases not matched to a gene. CDR1 is MNHEY and CDR2 is SVGAGI in the germline V gene. This CDR3 is 14 amino acids long. Written as DNA, the CDR3 is TGTGCCAGCAGTTACACGACAGGGGGCTATGGCTACACCTTC. Residues: CASSYTTGGYGYTF.

This clonotype was observed a few times. The chain joins TRBV6-1 to TRBJ1-1; D is uncertain. Trimming left V 1 base short and J 8 bases short, with 11 bases between. The CDR3 is made up of 13 amino acids. Looked up from germline, CDR1 is MNHNS and CDR2 is SASEGT. The CDR3 region is CASSEGPNREAFF. The DNA for the CDR3 is TGTGCCAGCAGTGAAGGCCCAAATCGGGAAGCTTTCTTT.

This clonotype ranks as medium-sized. In DNA form, the CDR3 reads TGTGCCATCAGTGTCAACAGGGGTGGCAACGAGCAGTACTTC. Its translation is CAISVNRGGNEQYF. This sequence joins TRBV10-3 and TRBJ2-7; 7 nucleotides align to TRBD1. Germline-derived CDR1 and CDR2 are ENHRY and SYGVKD. V lost 4 bases, J lost 5 bases, and 8 bases stayed unmatched. CDR3 length: 14 residues.

This clonotype is classed as medium-sized. This rearrangement joins TRBV6-2 or TRBV6-3 to TRBJ2-7; 7 bases map to TRBD1. The CDR3 is made up of 14 amino acids. Germline CDR1 reads MNHEY; CDR2 reads SVGEGT. Trimming took 6 bases from V and 3 from J; bases not matched to a gene: 8. In nucleotides, the CDR3 is TGTGCCAGCAGCCGTCCGGGACAGAACTACGAGCAGTACTTC. Encoded protein: CASSRPGQNYEQYF.

The sample holds many counts of this clonotype. The J gene is TRBJ1-1, the V gene TRBV28; D is uncertain. There are 11 residues in the CDR3. Germline V gives CDR1 MDHEN, CDR2 SYDVKM. The germline V and J ends were trimmed by 7 bases and 6 bases, with 9 bases remaining between them. The CDR3 nucleotides read TGTGCCAGCACCGTATACTCTGAAGCTTTCTTT. Its protein product is CASTVYSEAFF.

Notes on this clonotype: This clone may be a read error of a much larger clone one base away. This sequence joins TRBV6-5 and TRBJ2-4; 9 bases agree with TRBD2. From germline, CDR1 is MNHEY and CDR2 SVGAGI. The CDR3 spans 18 residues. After removal of 3 bases from V and 2 bases from J, the junction contained 11 bases not matched to a gene. The CDR3 loop is CASSYPTSGPLTKNIQYF. DNA for the CDR3: TGTGCCAGCAGTTATCCGACTAGCGGCCCCTTGACCAAAAACATTCAGTACTTC.

The rearrangement joins TRBV10-2 to TRBJ2-1, with a weak D call TRBD2 (5 bases). CDR1 WSHSY and CDR2 SAAADI come from the germline V gene. The CDR3 totals 13 residues. V lost 7 bases to trimming and J lost 7 bases, with 14 bases between them. The CDR3 DNA follows: TGCGCCAGCACTCGGCAAGGACTGAATGAGCAGTTCTTC. It yields the protein CASTRQGLNEQFF.